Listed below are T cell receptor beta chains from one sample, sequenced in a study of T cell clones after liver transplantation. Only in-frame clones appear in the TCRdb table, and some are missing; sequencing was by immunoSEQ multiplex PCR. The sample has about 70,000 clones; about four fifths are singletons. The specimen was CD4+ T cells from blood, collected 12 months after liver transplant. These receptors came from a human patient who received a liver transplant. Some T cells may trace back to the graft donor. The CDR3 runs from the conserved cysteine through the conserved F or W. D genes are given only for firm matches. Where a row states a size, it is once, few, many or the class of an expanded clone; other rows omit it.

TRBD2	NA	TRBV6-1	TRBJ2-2	TGTGCCAGCAGTGTCTCTAGCGGTTCGAACACCGGGGAGCTGTTTTTT	CASSVSSGSNTGELFF
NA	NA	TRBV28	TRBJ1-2	TGTGCCAGCAGTTTGTATAGGACAGTTAAACATGGCTACACCTTC	CASSLYRTVKHGYTF
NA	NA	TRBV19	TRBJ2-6	TGTGCCAGTATGGGCGGACGCTCTGGGGCCAACGTCCTGACTTTC	CASMGGRSGANVLTF
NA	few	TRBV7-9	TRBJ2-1	TGTGCCAGCAGTTCGACCTTCTCCTACAATGAGCAGTTCTTC	CASSSTFSYNEQFF
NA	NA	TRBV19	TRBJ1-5	TGTGCCAGTAGTCTATACACGGGGATTAATCAGCCCCAGCATTTT	CASSLYTGINQPQHF
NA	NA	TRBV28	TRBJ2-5	TGTGCCAGCAGTTTACGGCCGGGACGCCTAAGAGAGACCCAGTACTTC	CASSLRPGRLRETQYF
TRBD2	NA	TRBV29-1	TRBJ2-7	TGCAGCGTTGAAGGGGGAGGCGGCGGGAGGTACGAGCAGTACTTC	CSVEGGGGGRYEQYF
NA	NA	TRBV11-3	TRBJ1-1	TGTGCCAGCAGCCCGGGCCCAGAACTTGAAGCTTTCTTT	CASSPGPELEAFF
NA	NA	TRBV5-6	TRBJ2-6	TGTGCCAGCAGCTTCCTGAGTGCCTCTGGGGCCAACGTCCTGACTTTC	CASSFLSASGANVLTF
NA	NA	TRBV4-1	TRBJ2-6	TGCGCCAGCAGCCTTGGGCCCACCTCTGGGGCCAACGTCCTGACTTTC	CASSLGPTSGANVLTF
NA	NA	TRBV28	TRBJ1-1	TGTGCCAGCAGTCCCCCCGCGGGGATGAACACTGAAGCTTTCTTT	CASSPPAGMNTEAFF
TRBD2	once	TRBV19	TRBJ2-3	TGTGCCAGTAGTATAGGTCCAGCGGGAGAGTTTGATACGCAGTATTTT	CASSIGPAGEFDTQYF
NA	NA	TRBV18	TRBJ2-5	TGTGCCAGCTCACCTAATTCCAGGACCCTGGGAGAGACCCAGTACTTC	CASSPNSRTLGETQYF
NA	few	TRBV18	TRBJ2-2	TGTGCCAGCTCACCAGCACCCTTCACCGGGGAGCTGTTTTTT	CASSPAPFTGELFF
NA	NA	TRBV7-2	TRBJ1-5	TGTGCCAGCAGCTCCGGGTACCATAGCAATCAGCCCCAGCATTTT	CASSSGYHSNQPQHF
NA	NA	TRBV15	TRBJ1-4	TGTGCCACCAGAGGGGGGCGCGGCGAAAAACTGTTTTTT	CATRGGRGEKLFF
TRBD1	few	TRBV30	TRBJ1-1	TGTGCCTGGAGTGACGACAGGGGATGGAGTGAAGCTTTCTTT	CAWSDDRGWSEAFF
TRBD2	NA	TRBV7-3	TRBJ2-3	TGTGCCAGCAGCCCCCAGGCGGGACTAGCGACAGATACGCAGTATTTT	CASSPQAGLATDTQYF
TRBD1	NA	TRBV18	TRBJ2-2	TGTGCCAGCTCACCGACAGGGGGCACCGGGGAGCTGTTTTTT	CASSPTGGTGELFF
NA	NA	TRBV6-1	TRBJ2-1	TGTGCCAGCCGACTCTCTGTAGTAACCTACAATGAGCAGTTCTTC	CASRLSVVTYNEQFF
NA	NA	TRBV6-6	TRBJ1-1	TGTGCCAGCAGTCGCATCGGGGGGAGCACTGAAGCTTTCTTT	CASSRIGGSTEAFF
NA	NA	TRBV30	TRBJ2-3	TGTGCCTGGGGCCTTGGGGAGAGTTGGGCCCTACGACGAGAAGATACGCAGTATTTT	CAWGLGESWALRREDTQYF
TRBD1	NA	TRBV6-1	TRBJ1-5	TGTGCCAGCAGTAGACAGGGCTCAAATCAGCCCCAGCATTTT	CASSRQGSNQPQHF
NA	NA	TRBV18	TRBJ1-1	TGTGCCAGCTCACCGACAGCACGGGACACTGAAGCTTTCTTT	CASSPTARDTEAFF
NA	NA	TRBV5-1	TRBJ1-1	TGCGCCAGCACCAAATCTACGAGGGCGGACACTGAAGCTTTCTTT	CASTKSTRADTEAFF
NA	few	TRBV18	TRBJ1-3	TGTGCCAGCTCACTTCCCGGAGGCCGCTCTGGAAACACCATATATTTT	CASSLPGGRSGNTIYF
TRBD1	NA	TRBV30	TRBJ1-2	TGTGCCTGGAGTGTTCAGGGGGCGAGATATGGCTACACCTTC	CAWSVQGARYGYTF
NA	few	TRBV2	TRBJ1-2	TGTGCCAGCAGTGAAGCGCTTGGGATCGGCTACACCTTC	CASSEALGIGYTF
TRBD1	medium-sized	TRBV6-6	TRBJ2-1	TGTGCCAGCAGTAGGACAGGGTTTGGGATCAATGAGCAGTTCTTC	CASSRTGFGINEQFF
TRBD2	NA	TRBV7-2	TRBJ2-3	TGTGCCAGCAGCCAGACGGGACTAGCCTTAACAGATACGCAGTATTTT	CASSQTGLALTDTQYF
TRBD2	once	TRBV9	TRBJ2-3	TGTGCCAGCAGCGTGACTAGCGGGATCGGAGATACGCAGTATTTT	CASSVTSGIGDTQYF
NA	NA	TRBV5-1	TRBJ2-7	TGCGCCAGCAGCCTCAGGTCTGGGAGGACCTACGAGCAGTACTTC	CASSLRSGRTYEQYF
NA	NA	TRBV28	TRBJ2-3	TGTGCCAGCCTACGGACCCTAGGGAGGAGCACAGATACGCAGTATTTT	CASLRTLGRSTDTQYF
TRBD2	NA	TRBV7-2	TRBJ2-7	TGTGCCAGCAGCTTAGAGGGGACTACATCCTACGAGCAGTACTTC	CASSLEGTTSYEQYF
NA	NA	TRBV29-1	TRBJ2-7	TGCAGCGGGGAGACAGGAGCAACCTACGAGCAGTACTTC	CSGETGATYEQYF
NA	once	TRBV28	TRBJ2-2	TGTGCCAGCAGTTTTCTGGGACACACGAACACCGGGGAGCTGTTTTTT	CASSFLGHTNTGELFF
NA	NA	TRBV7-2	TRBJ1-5	TGTGCCAGCAGCTTAGTGACAGCGGGGTCCCAGCCCCAGCATTTT	CASSLVTAGSQPQHF
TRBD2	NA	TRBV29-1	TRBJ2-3	TGCAGCGTTGAAAGCGGGAGGGCGATAGATACGCAGTATTTT	CSVESGRAIDTQYF
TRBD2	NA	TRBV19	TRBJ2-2	TGTGCCAGTAGTATGGCGGGAGTGCGCACCGGGGAGCTGTTTTTT	CASSMAGVRTGELFF
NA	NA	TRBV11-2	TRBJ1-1	TGTGCCAGCAGCTTAGAGGGGGGCGCCGGCACTGAAGCTTTCTTT	CASSLEGGAGTEAFF
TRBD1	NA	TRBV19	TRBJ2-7	TGTGCCGGGACAGGGGGCTCCTACGAGCAGTACTTC	CAGTGGSYEQYF
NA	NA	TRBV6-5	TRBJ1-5	TGTGCCAGCAGGCCTTACAGGGGCAATCAGCCCCAGCATTTT	CASRPYRGNQPQHF